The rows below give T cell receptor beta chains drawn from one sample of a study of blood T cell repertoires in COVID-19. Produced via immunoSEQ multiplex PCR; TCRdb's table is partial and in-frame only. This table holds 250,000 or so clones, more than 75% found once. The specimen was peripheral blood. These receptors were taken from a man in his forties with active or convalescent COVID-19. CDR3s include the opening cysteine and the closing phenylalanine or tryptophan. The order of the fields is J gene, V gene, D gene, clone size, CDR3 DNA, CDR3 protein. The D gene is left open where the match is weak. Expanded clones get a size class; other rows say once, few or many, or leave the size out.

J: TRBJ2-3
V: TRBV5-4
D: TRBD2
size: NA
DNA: TGTGCCAGCAGCTTATTTAGCGGGGAGACCACAGATACGCAGTATTTT
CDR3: CASSLFSGETTDTQYF

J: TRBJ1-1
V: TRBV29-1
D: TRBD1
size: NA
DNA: TGCAGCGCTGCCTTGATCGCAGGGGGCAATTCGGAAGCTTTCTTT
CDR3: CSAALIAGGNSEAFF

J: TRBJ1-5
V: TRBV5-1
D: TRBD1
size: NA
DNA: TGCGCCAGCAGCTTTGACAGGGACCAGCCCCAGCATTTT
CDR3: CASSFDRDQPQHF

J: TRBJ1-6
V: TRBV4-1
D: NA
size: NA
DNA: TGCGCCAGCAGCCCCGGAAGGAGCTATAATTCACCCCTCCACTTT
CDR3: CASSPGRSYNSPLHF

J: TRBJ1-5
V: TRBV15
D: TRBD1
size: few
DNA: TGTGCCACTCAACAGGGGGCCGACAATCAGCCCCAGCATTTT
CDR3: CATQQGADNQPQHF

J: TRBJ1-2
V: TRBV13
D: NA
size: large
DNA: TGTGCCAGCAGCTTCAACTACAGGGCAATCTATGGCTACACCTTC
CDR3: CASSFNYRAIYGYTF

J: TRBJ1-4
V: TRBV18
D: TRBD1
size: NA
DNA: TGTGCCAGCTCACAACAGGGGGGGAATGAAAAACTGTTTTTT
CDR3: CASSQQGGNEKLFF

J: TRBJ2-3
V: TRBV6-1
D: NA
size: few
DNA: TGTGCCAGCAGTGAAAGGAGCGGAATGGGAACAGATACGCAGTATTTT
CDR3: CASSERSGMGTDTQYF

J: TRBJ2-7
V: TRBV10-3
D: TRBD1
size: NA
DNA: TGTGCCATCTCTTCGGACAGGGGGGACTACGAGCAGTACTTC
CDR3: CAISSDRGDYEQYF

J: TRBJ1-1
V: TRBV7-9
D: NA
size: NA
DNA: TGTGCCAGCAGCGCGGGGTTGAACACTGAAGCTTTCTTT
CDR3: CASSAGLNTEAFF

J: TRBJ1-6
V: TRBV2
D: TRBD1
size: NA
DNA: TGTGCCAGCAGTGATAGAGAGGGGGCCGCCTCACCCCTCCACTTT
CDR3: CASSDREGAASPLHF

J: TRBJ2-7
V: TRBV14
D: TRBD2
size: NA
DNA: TGTGCCAGCAGCTTAGCGGGAGGGCCCCCCTACGAGCAGTACTTC
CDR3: CASSLAGGPPYEQYF

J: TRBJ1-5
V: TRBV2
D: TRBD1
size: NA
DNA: TGTGCCAGCAGTGAAGGGAGAAAGGGGGCTCCTAGCAATCAGCCCCAGCATTTT
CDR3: CASSEGRKGAPSNQPQHF

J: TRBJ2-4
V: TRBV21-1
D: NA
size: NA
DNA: TGTGCCATCTTGGGCCTGCCCAAAAACATTCAGTACTTC
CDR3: CAILGLPKNIQYF

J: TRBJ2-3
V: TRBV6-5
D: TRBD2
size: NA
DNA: TGTGCCAGCAGTTACGGGGAGGGGCGAGATACGCAGTATTTT
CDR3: CASSYGEGRDTQYF

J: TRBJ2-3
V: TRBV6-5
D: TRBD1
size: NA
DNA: TGTGCCAGCAGTTACTCACGGACAGGGAGGACAGATACGCAGTATTTT
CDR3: CASSYSRTGRTDTQYF

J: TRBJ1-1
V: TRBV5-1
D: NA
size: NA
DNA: TGCGCCAGCAGCTTGACTAGAAACACTGAAGCTTTCTTT
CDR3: CASSLTRNTEAFF

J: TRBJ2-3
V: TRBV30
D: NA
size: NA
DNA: TGTGCCTGGAGTCCTGGGCAGGGGTGGGGCACAGATACGCAGTATTTT
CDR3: CAWSPGQGWGTDTQYF

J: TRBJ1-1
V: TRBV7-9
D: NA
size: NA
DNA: TGTGCCAGCAGCTTAGCGCGGGCCGCGAACACTGAAGCTTTCTTT
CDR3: CASSLARAANTEAFF

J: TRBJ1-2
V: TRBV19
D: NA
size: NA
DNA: TGTGCCAGTAGTATATACGCGGGCAGGGAGGAGTTGGGCTACACCTTC
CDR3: CASSIYAGREELGYTF

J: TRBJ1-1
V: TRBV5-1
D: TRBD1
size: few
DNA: TGCGCCAGCAGCACGGACAGGGGGAACATGAACACTGAAGCTTTCTTT
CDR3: CASSTDRGNMNTEAFF

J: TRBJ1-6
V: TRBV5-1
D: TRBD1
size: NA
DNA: TGCGCCAGCAAGGGGACAGGGACAGGGAATTCACCCCTCCACTTT
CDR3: CASKGTGTGNSPLHF

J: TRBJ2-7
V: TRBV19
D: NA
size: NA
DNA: TGTGCCAGTAGTATAGATCTGGGGCTACTATACGAGCAGTACTTC
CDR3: CASSIDLGLLYEQYF

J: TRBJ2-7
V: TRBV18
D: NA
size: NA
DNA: TGTGCCAGCTCACCAACCGGGACAACCTACGAGCAGTACTTC
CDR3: CASSPTGTTYEQYF

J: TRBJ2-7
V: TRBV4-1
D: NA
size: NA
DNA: TGCGCCAGCAGCCAAGATGGGGCGGGGGCCGTCTACGAGCAGTACTTC
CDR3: CASSQDGAGAVYEQYF

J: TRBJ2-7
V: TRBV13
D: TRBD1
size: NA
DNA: TGTGCCAGCAGCCACGGACAGGGGGAGTACGAGCAGTACTTC
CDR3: CASSHGQGEYEQYF

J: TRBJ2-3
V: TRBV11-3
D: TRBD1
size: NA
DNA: TGTGCCAGCAGACAGACAGGGGGTGTCACAGATACGCAGTATTTT
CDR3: CASRQTGGVTDTQYF

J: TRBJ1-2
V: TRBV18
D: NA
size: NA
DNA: TGTGCCAGCTCACCAGGTAGCCCCCAGACTAACTATGGCTACACCTTC
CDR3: CASSPGSPQTNYGYTF

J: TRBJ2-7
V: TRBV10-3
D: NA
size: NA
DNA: TGTGCCACTAACAAGGGGGACTCCTACGAGCAGTACTTC
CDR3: CATNKGDSYEQYF

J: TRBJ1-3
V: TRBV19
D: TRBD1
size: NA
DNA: TGTGCCAGTAGCCCCGGGGACAGCCTTGGAAACACCATATATTTT
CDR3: CASSPGDSLGNTIYF

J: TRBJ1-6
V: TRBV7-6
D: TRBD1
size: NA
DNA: TGTGCCAGCAGTAAAGGACAGGGGCAAACTTACTATAATTCACCCCTCCACTTT
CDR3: CASSKGQGQTYYNSPLHF

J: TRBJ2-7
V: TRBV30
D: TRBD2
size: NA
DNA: TGTGCCTGGAGTGCGCCCGGGGCGGGAGCCTCCGAGCAGTACTTC
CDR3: CAWSAPGAGASEQYF

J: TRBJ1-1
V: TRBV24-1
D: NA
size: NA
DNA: TGTGCCACCAGTTTACAGGGGAACACTGAAGCTTTCTTT
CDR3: CATSLQGNTEAFF

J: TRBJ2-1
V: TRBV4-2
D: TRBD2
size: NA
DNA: TGTGCCAGCAGCCAGCCGTCGGGACTAGCGGGAGGACAGCTACCGTACAATGAGCAGTTCTTC
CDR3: CASSQPSGLAGGQLPYNEQFF

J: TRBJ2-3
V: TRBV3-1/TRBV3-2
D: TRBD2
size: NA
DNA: TGTGCCAGCAGCCAAGTCGGGACTAGCGGGGCCACAGATACGCAGTATTTT
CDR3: CASSQVGTSGATDTQYF

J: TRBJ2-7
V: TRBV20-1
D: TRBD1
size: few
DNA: TGCAGTGCTAGTCCCACAGGGGACGAGCAGTACTTC
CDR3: CSASPTGDEQYF

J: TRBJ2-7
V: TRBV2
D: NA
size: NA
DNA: TGTGCCAGCAGTGAGCGCAGGGGATACGAGCAGTACTTC
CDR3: CASSERRGYEQYF

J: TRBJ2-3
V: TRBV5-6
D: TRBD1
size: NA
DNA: TGTGCCAGCAGCTTAAGGGGGCGCGGGACAGATACGCAGTATTTT
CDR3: CASSLRGRGTDTQYF

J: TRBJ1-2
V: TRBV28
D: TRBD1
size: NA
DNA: TGTGCCAGCAGTTCAAGGGGGCGAATCTATGGCTACACCTTC
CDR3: CASSSRGRIYGYTF

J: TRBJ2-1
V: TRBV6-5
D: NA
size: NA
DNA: TGTGCCAGCAGTTACTCCGGGGGAATCAATGAGCAGTTCTTC
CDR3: CASSYSGGINEQFF